This entry concerns a single T cell receptor (beta chain). This specimen comes from a study of tumour-infiltrating T cells in Burkitt lymphoma. The CDR3 spans 15 residues. Per germline, CDR1 SGDLS and CDR2 YYNGEE. V shed 5 bases and J 1 base; nucleotides not matched to a gene: 6. Sequencing was performed with immunoSEQ multiplex PCR; in TCRdb, only in-frame clones are kept and a portion is missing. Among thousands of clones listed, over 75% were seen once. The sample was tumor tissue. The receptor's source is a human donor with diffuse large B-cell lymphoma. The chain uses TRBV9 and TRBJ2-3; TRBD1 matches at 8 bases. The CDR3 loop is CASSGQGRGTDTQYF. CDR3 in DNA: TGTGCCAGCAGTGGACAGGGACGGGGCACAGATACGCAGTATTTT.